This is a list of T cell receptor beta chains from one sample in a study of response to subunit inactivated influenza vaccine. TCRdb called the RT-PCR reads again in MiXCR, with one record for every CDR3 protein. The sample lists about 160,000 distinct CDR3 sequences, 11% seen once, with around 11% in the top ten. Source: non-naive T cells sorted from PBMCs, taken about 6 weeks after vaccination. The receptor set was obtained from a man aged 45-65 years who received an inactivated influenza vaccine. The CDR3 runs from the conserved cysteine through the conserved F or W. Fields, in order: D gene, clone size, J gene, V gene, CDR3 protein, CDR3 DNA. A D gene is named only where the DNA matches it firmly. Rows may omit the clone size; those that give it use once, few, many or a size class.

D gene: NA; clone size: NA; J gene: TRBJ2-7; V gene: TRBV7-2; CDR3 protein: CASSFRDARLYEQYF; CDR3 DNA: TGTGCCAGCAGCTTCCGGGACGCCCGATTGTACGAGCAGTACTTC
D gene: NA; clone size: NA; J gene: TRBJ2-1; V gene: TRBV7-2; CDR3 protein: CASREGSANNEQFF; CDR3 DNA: TGTGCCAGCAGAGAGGGATCGGCGAACAATGAGCAGTTCTTC
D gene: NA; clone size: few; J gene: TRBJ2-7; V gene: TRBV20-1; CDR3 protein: CSATGTAAYEQYF; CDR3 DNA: TGCAGTGCTACAGGGACGGCAGCCTACGAGCAGTACTTC
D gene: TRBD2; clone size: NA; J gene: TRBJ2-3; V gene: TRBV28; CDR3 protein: CASSPWTSEDTQYF; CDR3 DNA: TGTGCCAGCAGCCCCTGGACTAGCGAAGATACGCAGTATTTT
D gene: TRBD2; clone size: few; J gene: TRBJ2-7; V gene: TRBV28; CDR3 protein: CASVGGAVRKEQYF; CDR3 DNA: TGTGCCAGCGTCGGGGGGGCTGTCAGAAAAGAGCAGTACTTC
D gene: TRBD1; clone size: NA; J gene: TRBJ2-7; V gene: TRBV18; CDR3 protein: CASSPRDRVAEQYF; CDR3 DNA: TGTGCCAGCTCACCCCGGGACAGGGTTGCCGAGCAGTACTTC
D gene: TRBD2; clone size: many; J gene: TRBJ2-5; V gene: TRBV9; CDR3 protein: CASSPSTSGRETQYF; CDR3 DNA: TGTGCCAGCAGCCCCTCGACTAGCGGGAGGGAGACCCAGTACTTC
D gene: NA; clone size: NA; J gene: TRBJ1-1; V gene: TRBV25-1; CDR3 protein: CASSEKGFRTEAFF; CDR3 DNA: TGTGCCAGCAGTGAAAAGGGGTTTCGCACTGAAGCTTTCTTT
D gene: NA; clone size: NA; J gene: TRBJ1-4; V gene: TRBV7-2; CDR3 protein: CASSKDRALTNEKLFF; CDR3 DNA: TGTGCCAGCAGCAAAGACAGAGCTCTAACTAATGAAAAACTGTTTTTT
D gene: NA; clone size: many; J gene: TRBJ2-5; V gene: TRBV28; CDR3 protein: CASSSRTESQETQYF; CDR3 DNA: TGTGCCAGCAGTTCTCGGACAGAATCGCAAGAGACCCAGTACTTC
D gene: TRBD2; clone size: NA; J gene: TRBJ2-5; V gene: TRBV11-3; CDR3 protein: CASSLSPSGGWGGETQYF; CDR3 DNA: TGTGCCAGCAGCTTATCCCCCTCTGGTGGATGGGGGGGAGAGACCCAGTACTTC
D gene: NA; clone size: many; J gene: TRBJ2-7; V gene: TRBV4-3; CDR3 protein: CASSQDLGGSYEQYF; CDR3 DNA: TGCGCCAGCAGCCAAGATCTCGGGGGCTCCTACGAGCAGTACTTC
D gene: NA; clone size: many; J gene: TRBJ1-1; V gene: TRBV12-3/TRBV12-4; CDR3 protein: CASSADWASQAFF; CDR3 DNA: TGTGCCAGCAGTGCGGACTGGGCTAGTCAAGCTTTCTTT
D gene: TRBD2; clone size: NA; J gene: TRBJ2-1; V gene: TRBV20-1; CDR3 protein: CSARDPLAGRDDEQFF; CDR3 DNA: TGCAGTGCTAGAGACCCTTTAGCGGGAAGGGATGATGAGCAGTTCTTC
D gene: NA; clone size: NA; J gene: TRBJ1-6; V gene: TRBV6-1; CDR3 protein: CASSEALGRNSPLHF; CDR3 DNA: TGTGCCAGCAGTGAAGCACTGGGACGAAATTCACCCCTCCACTTT
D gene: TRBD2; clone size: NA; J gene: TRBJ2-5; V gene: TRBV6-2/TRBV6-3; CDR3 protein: CASSAGTSGARTQYF; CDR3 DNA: TGTGCCAGCAGCGCCGGGACTAGCGGGGCAAGGACCCAGTACTTC
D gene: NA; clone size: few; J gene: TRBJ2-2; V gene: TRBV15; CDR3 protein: CATSTQGFWNTGELFF; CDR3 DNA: TGTGCCACCAGCACCCAAGGTTTTTGGAACACCGGGGAGCTGTTTTTT
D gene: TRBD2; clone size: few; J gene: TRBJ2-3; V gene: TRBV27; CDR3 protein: CASTTLRREGPDTQYF; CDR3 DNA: TGTGCCAGCACAACATTAAGGCGGGAGGGCCCAGATACGCAGTATTTT
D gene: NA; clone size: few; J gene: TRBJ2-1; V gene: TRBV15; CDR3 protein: CATSRVSGPYNEQFF; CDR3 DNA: TGTGCCACCAGCAGAGTAAGCGGCCCCTACAATGAGCAGTTCTTC
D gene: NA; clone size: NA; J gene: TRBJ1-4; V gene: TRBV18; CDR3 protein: CASSPAGTFNEKLFF; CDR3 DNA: TGTGCCAGCTCTCCGGCCGGGACATTTAATGAAAAACTGTTTTTT
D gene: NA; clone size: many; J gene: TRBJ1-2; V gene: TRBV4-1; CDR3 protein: CASSQGIGVGYTF; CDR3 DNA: TGCGCCAGCAGCCAAGGAATAGGGGTTGGCTACACCTTC
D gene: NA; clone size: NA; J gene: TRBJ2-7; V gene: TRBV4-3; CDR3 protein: CASSQETVTYEQYF; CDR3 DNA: TGCGCCAGCAGCCAAGAAACAGTCACCTACGAGCAGTACTTC
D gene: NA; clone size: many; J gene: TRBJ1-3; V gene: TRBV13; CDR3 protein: CASSLGDSSGNTIYF; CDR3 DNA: TGTGCCAGCAGCTTAGGTGATTCCTCTGGAAACACCATATATTTT
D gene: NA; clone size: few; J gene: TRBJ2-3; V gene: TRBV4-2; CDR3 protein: CASSQLGLQHVVGTDTQYF; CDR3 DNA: TGTGCCAGCAGCCAACTCGGGCTACAGCACGTAGTTGGGACAGATACGCAGTATTTT
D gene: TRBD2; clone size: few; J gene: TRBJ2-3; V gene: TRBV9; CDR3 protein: CASSNSGRAADTQYF; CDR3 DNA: TGTGCCAGCAGTAATAGCGGGAGGGCGGCAGATACGCAGTATTTT
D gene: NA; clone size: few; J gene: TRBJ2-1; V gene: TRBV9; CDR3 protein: CASSVEPLSNEQFF; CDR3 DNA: TGTGCCAGCAGCGTAGAACCCCTCAGCAATGAGCAGTTCTTC
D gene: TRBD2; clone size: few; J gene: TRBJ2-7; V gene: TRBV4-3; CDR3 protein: CASSHLAASAYEQYF; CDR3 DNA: TGCGCCAGCAGCCACCTAGCGGCTTCAGCGTACGAGCAGTACTTC
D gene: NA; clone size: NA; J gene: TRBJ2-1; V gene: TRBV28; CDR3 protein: CASSLVISHEQFF; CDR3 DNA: TGTGCCAGCAGTTTAGTAATCAGCCATGAGCAGTTCTTC
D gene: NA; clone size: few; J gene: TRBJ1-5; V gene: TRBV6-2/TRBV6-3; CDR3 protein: CAGSSGWEGQPQHF; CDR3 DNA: TGTGCCGGAAGCAGTGGATGGGAAGGTCAGCCCCAGCATTTT
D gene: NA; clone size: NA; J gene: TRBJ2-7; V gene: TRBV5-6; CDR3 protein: CASSLTPTDEQYF; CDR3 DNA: TGTGCCAGCAGCTTGACACCTACGGACGAGCAGTACTTC
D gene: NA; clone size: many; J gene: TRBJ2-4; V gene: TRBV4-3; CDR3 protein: CASSQKLQGNIQYF; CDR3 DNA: TGCGCCAGCAGCCAAAAATTACAGGGAAACATTCAGTACTTC
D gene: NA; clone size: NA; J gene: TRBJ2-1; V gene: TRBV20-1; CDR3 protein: CSARRGYEQFF; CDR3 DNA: TGCAGTGCTAGAAGAGGCTATGAGCAGTTCTTC
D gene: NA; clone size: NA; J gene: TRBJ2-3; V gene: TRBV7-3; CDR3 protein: CASSLTWNADTQYF; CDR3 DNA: TGTGCCAGCAGCTTAACGTGGAACGCAGATACGCAGTATTTT
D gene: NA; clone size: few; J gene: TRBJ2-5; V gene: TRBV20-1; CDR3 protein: CSAYYRETQYF; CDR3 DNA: TGCAGTGCCTACTACCGGGAGACCCAGTACTTC
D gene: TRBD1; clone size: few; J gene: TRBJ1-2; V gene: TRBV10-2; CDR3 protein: CASSESRGATRSYGYTF; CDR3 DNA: TGCGCCAGCAGTGAATCCAGGGGGGCAACGAGATCGTATGGCTACACCTTC
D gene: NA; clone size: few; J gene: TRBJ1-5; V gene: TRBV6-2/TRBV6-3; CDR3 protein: CASSGSGGIQPQHF; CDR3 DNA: TGTGCCAGCAGCGGCTCGGGGGGTATCCAGCCCCAGCATTTT
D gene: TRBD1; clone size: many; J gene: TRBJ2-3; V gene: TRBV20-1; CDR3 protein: CSALRDSRPDTQYF; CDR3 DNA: TGCAGTGCTCTCCGGGACAGTCGCCCAGATACGCAGTATTTT
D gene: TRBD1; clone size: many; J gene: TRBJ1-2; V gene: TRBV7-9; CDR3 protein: CASSLGQGESGYTF; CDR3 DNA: TGTGCCAGCAGCTTAGGACAGGGAGAAAGTGGCTACACCTTC